The subject of this entry is one T cell receptor beta chain. These data come from a study of blood T cell repertoires in COVID-19. Authors' data handling: Amplification of reference gene primers was used by the study to estimate nucleated cell counts. Clones were read by immunoSEQ multiplex PCR, and TCRdb kept only the in-frame ones, dropping some. Clone size and V and J calls were adopted from that table, with D and trimming inferred from the DNA. Among around 300,000 clones listed, approximately 90% were seen once. The V segment lost 3 bases and the J segment 4 bases; nucleotides outside the gene matches: 6. Germline values: CDR1 SEHNR, CDR2 FQNEAQ (reference sequence). CDR3 length equals 15 residues.

The rearrangement uses TRBV7-9 and TRBJ1-3, with 7 bases aligning to TRBD1. The sequenced sample consisted of peripheral blood. The origin of this receptor is a woman aged 25 to 39 with COVID-19, enrolled during active disease. This chain's CDR3 is CASSLHRDSGNTIYF. The CDR3 region has the DNA TGTGCCAGCAGCTTGCACCGGGACAGCGGAAACACCATATATTTT.